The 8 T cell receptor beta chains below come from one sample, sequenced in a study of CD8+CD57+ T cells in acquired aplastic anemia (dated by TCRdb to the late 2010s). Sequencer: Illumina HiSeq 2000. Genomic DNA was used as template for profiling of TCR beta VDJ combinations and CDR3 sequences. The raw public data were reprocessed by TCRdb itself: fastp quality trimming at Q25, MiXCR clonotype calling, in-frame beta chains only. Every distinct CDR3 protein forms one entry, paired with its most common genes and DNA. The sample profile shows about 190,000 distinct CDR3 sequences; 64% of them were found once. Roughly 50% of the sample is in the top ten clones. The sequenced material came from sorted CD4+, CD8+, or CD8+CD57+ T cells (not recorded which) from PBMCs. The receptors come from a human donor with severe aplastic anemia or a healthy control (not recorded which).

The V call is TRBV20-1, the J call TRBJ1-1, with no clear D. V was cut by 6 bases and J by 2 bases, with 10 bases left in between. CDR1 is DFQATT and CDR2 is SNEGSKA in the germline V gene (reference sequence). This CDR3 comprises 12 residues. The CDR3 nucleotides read TGCAGTGCCCTACACCCCAACACTGAAGCTTTCTTT. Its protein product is CSALHPNTEAFF.

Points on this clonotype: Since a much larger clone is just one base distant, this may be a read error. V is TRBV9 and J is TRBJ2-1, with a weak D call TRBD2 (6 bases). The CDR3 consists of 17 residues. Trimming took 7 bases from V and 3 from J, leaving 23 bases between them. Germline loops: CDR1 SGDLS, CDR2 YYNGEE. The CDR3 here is CASGANPRAGSYNEQFF. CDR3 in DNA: TGTGCCAGCGGCGCCAACCCACGGGCGGGGAGCTACAATGAGCAGTTCTTC.

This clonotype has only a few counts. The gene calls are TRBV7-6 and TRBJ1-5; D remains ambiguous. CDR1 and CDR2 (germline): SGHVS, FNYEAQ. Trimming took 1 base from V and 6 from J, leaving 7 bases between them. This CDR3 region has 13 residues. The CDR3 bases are TGTGCCAGCAGCTTAGTGGCGCTTCAGCCCCAGCATTTT. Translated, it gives CASSLVALQPQHF.

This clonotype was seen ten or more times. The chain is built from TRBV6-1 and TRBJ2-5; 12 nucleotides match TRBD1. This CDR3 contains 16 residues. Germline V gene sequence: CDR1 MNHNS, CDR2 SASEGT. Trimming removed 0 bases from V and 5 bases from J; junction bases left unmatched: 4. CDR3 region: CASSEAGDRGLETQYF. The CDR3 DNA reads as TGTGCCAGCAGTGAAGCAGGGGACAGGGGGCTCGAGACCCAGTACTTC.

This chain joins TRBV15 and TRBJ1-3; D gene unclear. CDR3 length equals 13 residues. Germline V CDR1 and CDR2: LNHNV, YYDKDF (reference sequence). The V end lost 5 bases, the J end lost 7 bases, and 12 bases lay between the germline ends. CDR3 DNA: TGTGCCACCAGCGAAGGGCACGGGAACACCATATATTTT. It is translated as CATSEGHGNTIYF.

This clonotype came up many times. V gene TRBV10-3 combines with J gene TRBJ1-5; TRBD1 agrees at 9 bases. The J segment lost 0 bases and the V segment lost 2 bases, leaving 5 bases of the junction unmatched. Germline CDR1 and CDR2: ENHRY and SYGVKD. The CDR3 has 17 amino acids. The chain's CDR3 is CAISERDREISNQPQHF. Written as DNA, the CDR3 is TGTGCCATCAGTGAGAGGGACAGGGAGATTAGCAATCAGCCCCAGCATTTT.

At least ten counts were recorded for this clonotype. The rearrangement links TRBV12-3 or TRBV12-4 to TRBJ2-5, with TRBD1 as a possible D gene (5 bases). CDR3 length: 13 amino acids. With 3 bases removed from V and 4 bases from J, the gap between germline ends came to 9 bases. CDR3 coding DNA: TGTGCCAGCAGTTTTAGCAGGGTAGAGACCCAGTACTTC. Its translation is CASSFSRVETQYF.

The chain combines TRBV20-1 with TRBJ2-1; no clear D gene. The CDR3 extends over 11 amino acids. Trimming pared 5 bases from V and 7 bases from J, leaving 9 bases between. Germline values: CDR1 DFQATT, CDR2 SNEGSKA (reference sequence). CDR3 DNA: TGCAGTGCTCCCTCCGGGAATGAGCAGTTCTTC. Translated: CSAPSGNEQFF.